This T cell receptor beta chain was recorded in a study of response to subunit inactivated influenza vaccine. This clonotype was counted many times. Its target is unknown. V trimming: 5 bases; J trimming: 3 bases; junction bases outside the gene matches: 10. The CDR3 has 16 amino acids. The germline gives CDR1 MNHEY, CDR2 SVGEGT. TCRdb re-analysed the RT-PCR reads in MiXCR, keeping a single row per CDR3 protein. The table records 500,000 to 600,000 distinct CDR3 sequences, approximately 7.7% of them present only once. Study-level findings and limits: Authors proposed each seasonal influenza vaccination draws in few new T cells.

The material was PBMCs from blood, obtained around 2 years after vaccination. The chain uses TRBV6-2 or TRBV6-3 and TRBJ2-1, with 7 bases aligning to TRBD2. The clonotype comes from a man between 50 and 69 years old who received an inactivated influenza vaccine. The CDR3 region has the DNA TGTGCCAGCAGTAGCGGGGCGGGAAGGGTCTACAATGAGCAGTTCTTC. Translating it yields CASSSGAGRVYNEQFF.